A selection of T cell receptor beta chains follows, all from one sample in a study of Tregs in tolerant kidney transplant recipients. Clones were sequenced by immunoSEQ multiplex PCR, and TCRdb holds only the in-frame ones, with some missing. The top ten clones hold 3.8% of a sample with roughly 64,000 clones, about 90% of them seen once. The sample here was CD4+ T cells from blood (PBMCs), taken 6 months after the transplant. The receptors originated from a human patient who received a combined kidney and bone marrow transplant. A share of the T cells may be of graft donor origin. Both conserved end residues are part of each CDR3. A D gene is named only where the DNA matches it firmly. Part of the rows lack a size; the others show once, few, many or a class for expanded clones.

TGTGCCAGCAGCACTGTACTAGCGGGACGGGGGGAGCAGTACTTC	CASSTVLAGRGEQYF	TRBJ2-5	TRBD2	NA	TRBV9
TGTGCCAGCAGCCCAGGGACAGGGATGATCGGGGGTGGTACAGATACGCAGTATTTT	CASSPGTGMIGGGTDTQYF	TRBJ2-3	TRBD1	NA	TRBV11-2
TGTGCCAGCACAAAACAGAATTCACCCCTCCACTTT	CASTKQNSPLHF	TRBJ1-6	NA	NA	TRBV25-1
TGTGCCAGCAGTGATGACAGAGGCGACGGTGAAAAACTGTTTTTT	CASSDDRGDGEKLFF	TRBJ1-4	NA	few	TRBV2
TGCGCCAGCAGCCAAGAGGGCCGCCAAAGCTACAATGAGCAGTTCTTC	CASSQEGRQSYNEQFF	TRBJ2-1	NA	NA	TRBV4-1
TGTGCCTGGGGAGGAGGGATATCCAGGGGGGCGGCCAAAAACATTCAGTACTTC	CAWGGGISRGAAKNIQYF	TRBJ2-4	NA	NA	TRBV30
TGTGCCAGCAGCACTCCAGGGTCCCTAAGCTACGAGCAGTACTTC	CASSTPGSLSYEQYF	TRBJ2-7	NA	NA	TRBV7-2
TGCAGTGCTGCCCAGCAAGAGACCCAGTACTTC	CSAAQQETQYF	TRBJ2-5	NA	few	TRBV20-1
TGCGCCAGCAGCCAAGTGGGAGGGGGGGAGACCCAGTACTTC	CASSQVGGGETQYF	TRBJ2-5	NA	NA	TRBV4-1
TGTGCCAGCAGCCAAGACCCCGGGACAGTCTCTGGAAACACCATATATTTT	CASSQDPGTVSGNTIYF	TRBJ1-3	TRBD1	few	TRBV14
TGCGCCAGTAGCCAAGCTGGGACAGGGCGAAAACTGTTTTTT	CASSQAGTGRKLFF	TRBJ1-4	TRBD1	NA	TRBV4-1
TGTGCCAGCAGCTTATTATCCGGGGAGCTGTTTTTT	CASSLLSGELFF	TRBJ2-2	NA	NA	TRBV7-3
TGTGCCAGCTCACCAAGAAGCGCCCAAGAGACCCAGTACTTC	CASSPRSAQETQYF	TRBJ2-5	NA	NA	TRBV18
TGTGCCATCAGCGCAAAGGGACTAGCGGGACCCTTCGAGCAGTACTTC	CAISAKGLAGPFEQYF	TRBJ2-7	TRBD2	NA	TRBV10-3
TGTGCCAGCAGTTTACTGGCGGGACAGGACTATGGCTACACCTTC	CASSLLAGQDYGYTF	TRBJ1-2	TRBD1	NA	TRBV28
TGCGCCAGCAGCTTGGAACTAGCGGGGGTCGGCACAGATACGCAGTATTTT	CASSLELAGVGTDTQYF	TRBJ2-3	TRBD2	NA	TRBV5-1
TGTGCCAGTAGTATACTAGCGGGGGTCCACCTAGCCAAAAACATTCAGTACTTC	CASSILAGVHLAKNIQYF	TRBJ2-4	TRBD2	NA	TRBV19
TGTGCTAGTGGTGACCAGGCCGGGGAGCTGTTTTTT	CASGDQAGELFF	TRBJ2-2	NA	NA	TRBV12-5
TGCGCCAGCAGCCAAGATCGGAGACAGGGGAATGAAAAACTGTTTTTT	CASSQDRRQGNEKLFF	TRBJ1-4	TRBD1	NA	TRBV4-3
TGTGCCAGCTCACCTGGACTAGCGAAAGAGACCCAGTACTTC	CASSPGLAKETQYF	TRBJ2-5	TRBD2	NA	TRBV18
TGTGCCAGCAGCTTAGGCGCAGGGGGAGGTGAGACCCAGTACTTC	CASSLGAGGGETQYF	TRBJ2-5	NA	NA	TRBV7-7
TGTGCCAGCAGCCTCTCTATGTTGAATGAGCAGTTCTTC	CASSLSMLNEQFF	TRBJ2-1	NA	NA	TRBV7-2
TGTGCCAGCACCGACAGGGGCGGCAATCAGCCCCAGCATTTT	CASTDRGGNQPQHF	TRBJ1-5	TRBD1	NA	TRBV6-5
TGTGCCAGCAGCTTACTAGCGGGGGAGGAGACCCAGTACTTC	CASSLLAGEETQYF	TRBJ2-5	TRBD2	NA	TRBV5-4
TGTGCCAGTCACTTCGGACATATCACCGGGGAGCTGTTTTTT	CASHFGHITGELFF	TRBJ2-2	NA	once	TRBV19
TGTGCCAGCAGCGTGGCAATACCCTACGAGCAGTACTTC	CASSVAIPYEQYF	TRBJ2-7	NA	NA	TRBV9
TGTGCCAGCAACGGCGACTCCCAGGGGGCTGGGCCCGGGGAGCTGTTTTTT	CASNGDSQGAGPGELFF	TRBJ2-2	TRBD1	NA	TRBV19
TGTGCCAGCAGTCGGGGGGGTTGGAACACTGAAGCTTTCTTT	CASSRGGWNTEAFF	TRBJ1-1	NA	NA	TRBV7-2